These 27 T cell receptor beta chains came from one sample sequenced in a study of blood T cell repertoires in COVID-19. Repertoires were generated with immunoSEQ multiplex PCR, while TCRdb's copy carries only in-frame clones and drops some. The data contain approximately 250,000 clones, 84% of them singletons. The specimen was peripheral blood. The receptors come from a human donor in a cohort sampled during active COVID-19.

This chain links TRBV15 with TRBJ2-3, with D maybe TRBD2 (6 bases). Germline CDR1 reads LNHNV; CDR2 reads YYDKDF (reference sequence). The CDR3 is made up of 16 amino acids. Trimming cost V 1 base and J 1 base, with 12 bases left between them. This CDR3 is CATSRAAGRGTDTQYF. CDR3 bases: TGTGCCACCAGCAGAGCTGCGGGGCGTGGCACAGATACGCAGTATTTT.

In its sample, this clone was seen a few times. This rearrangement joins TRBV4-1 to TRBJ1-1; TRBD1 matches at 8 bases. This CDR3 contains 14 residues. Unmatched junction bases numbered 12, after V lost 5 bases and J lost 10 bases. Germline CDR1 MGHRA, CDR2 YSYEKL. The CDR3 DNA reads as TGCGCCAGCAGCGCGGGACAGGCCAAAGGTGGAGCTTTCTTT. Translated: CASSAGQAKGGAFF.

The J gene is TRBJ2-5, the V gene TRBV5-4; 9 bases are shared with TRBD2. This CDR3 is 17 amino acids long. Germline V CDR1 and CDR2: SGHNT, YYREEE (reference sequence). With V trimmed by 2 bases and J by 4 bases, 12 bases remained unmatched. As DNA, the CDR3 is TGTGCCAGCAGCTTAGGAATGGCGGGGGGGCCTTCAGAGACCCAGTACTTC. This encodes CASSLGMAGGPSETQYF.

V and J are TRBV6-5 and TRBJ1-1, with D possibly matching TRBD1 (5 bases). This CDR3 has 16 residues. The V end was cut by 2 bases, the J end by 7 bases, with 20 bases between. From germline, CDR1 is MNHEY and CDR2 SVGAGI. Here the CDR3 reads CASSYELLNPGDEAFF. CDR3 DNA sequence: TGTGCCAGCAGTTACGAGCTCTTAAACCCGGGGGATGAAGCTTTCTTT.

The CDR3 reads CASSQGLGRAGGQFF. CDR3 in DNA: TGTGCCAGCAGCCAAGGTTTAGGCCGGGCGGGAGGTCAGTTCTTC. The chain is built from TRBV3-1 (or the pseudogene TRBV3-2) and TRBJ2-1, with TRBD2 matching 8 bases. In germline, CDR1 is LGHDT, CDR2 YNNKEL (reference sequence). The CDR3 extends over 15 amino acids. The V gene end was trimmed by 1 base and the J gene end by 13 bases; junction bases not matched to a gene: 12.

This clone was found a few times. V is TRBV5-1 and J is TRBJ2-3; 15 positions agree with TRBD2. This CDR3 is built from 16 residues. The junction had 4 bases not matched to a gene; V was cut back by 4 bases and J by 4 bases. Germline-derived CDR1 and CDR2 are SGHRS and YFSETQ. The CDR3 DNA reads TGCGCCAGCAGCCCAGGACTAGCGGGGGGGGCAGATACGCAGTATTTT. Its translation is CASSPGLAGGADTQYF.

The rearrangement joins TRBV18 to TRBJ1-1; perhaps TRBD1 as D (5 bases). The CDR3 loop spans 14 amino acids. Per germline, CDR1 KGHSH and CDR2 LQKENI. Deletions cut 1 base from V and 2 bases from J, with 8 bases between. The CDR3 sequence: CASSPQGYNTEAFF. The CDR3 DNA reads TGTGCCAGCTCACCACAGGGGTATAACACTGAAGCTTTCTTT.

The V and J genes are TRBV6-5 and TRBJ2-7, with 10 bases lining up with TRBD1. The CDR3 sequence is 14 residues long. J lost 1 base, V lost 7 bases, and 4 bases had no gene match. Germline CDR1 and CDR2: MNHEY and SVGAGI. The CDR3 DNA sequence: TGTGCCAGCAAGGGACAGGGGAATTCCTACGAGCAGTACTTC. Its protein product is CASKGQGNSYEQYF.

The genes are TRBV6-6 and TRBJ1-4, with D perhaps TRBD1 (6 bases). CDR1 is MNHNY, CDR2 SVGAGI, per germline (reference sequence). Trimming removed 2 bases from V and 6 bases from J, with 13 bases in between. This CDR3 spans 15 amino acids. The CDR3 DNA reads TGTGCCAGCAGTTACGAGGACAGTACTTATGAAAAACTGTTTTTT. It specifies CASSYEDSTYEKLFF.

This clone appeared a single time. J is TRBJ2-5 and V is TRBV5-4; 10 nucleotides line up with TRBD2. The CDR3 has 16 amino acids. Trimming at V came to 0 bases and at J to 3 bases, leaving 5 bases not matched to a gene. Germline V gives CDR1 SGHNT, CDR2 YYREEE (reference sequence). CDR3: CASSLALAGAKETQYF. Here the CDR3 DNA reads TGTGCCAGCAGCTTGGCGCTAGCGGGAGCAAAAGAGACCCAGTACTTC.

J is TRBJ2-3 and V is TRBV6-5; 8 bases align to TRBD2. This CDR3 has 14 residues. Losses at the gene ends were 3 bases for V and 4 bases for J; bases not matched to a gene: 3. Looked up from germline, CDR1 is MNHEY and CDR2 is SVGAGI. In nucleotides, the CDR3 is TGTGCCAGCAGTTATGGACTAGCCGCAGATACGCAGTATTTT. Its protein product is CASSYGLAADTQYF.

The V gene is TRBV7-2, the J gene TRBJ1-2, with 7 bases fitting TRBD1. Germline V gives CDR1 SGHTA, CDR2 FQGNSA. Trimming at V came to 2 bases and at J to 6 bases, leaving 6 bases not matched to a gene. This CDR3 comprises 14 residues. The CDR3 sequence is CASSLTGTVNGYTF. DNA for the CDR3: TGTGCCAGCAGCTTAACCGGGACAGTCAATGGCTACACCTTC.

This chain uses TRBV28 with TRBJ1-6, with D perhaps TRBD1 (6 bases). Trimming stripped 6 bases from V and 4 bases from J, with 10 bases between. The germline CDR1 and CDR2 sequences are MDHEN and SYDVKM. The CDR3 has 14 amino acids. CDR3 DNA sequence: TGTGCCAGCAGCATGGACAGTTATAATTCACCCCTCCACTTT. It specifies CASSMDSYNSPLHF.

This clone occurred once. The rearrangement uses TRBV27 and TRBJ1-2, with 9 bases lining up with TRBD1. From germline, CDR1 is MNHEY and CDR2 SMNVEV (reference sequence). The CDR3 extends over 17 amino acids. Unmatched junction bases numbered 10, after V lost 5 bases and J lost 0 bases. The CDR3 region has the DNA TGTGCCAGCAGTCACACCGTCGGGACAGGGACTAACTATGGCTACACCTTC. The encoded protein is CASSHTVGTGTNYGYTF.

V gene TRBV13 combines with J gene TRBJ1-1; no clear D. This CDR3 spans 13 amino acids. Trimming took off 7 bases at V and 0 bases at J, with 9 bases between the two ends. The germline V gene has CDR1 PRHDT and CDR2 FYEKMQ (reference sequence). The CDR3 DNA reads TGTGCCAGCACCTCCGGGTTGAACACTGAAGCTTTCTTT. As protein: CASTSGLNTEAFF.

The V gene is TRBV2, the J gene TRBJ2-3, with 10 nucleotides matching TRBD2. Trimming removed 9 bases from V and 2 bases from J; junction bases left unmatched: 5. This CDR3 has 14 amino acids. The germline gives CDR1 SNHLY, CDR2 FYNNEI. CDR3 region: CARKLAGYTDTQYF. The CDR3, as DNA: TGTGCCAGGAAACTAGCGGGGTACACAGATACGCAGTATTTT.

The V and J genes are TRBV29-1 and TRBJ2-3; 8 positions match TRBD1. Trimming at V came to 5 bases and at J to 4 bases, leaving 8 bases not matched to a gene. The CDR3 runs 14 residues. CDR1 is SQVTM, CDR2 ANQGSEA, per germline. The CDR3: CSVIGQGRPDTQYF. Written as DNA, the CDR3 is TGCAGCGTTATAGGACAGGGCCGTCCAGATACGCAGTATTTT.

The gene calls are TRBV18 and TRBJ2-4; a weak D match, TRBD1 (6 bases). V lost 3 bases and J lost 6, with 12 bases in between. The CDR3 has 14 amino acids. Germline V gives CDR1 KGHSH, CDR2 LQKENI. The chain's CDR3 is CASSPPTGINIQYF. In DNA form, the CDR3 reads TGTGCCAGCTCACCGCCGACAGGAATAAACATTCAGTACTTC.

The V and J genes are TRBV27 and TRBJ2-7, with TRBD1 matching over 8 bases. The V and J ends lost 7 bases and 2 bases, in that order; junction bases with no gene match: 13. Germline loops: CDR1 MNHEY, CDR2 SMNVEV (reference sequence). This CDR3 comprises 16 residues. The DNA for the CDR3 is TGTGCCAGCAAATCACTCGGGACAGGTCCCACCTACGAGCAGTACTTC. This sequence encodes CASKSLGTGPTYEQYF.

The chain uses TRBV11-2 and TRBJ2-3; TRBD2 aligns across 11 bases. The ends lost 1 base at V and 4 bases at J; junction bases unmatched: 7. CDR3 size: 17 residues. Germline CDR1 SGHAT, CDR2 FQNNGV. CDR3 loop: CASSLGTSGFWADTQYF. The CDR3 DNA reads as TGTGCCAGCAGCTTAGGGACTAGCGGGTTTTGGGCAGATACGCAGTATTTT.

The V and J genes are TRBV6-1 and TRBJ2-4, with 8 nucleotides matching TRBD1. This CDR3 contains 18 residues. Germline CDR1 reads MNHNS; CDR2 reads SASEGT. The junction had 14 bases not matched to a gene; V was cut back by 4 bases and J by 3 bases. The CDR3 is CASSGGQGLFLYKNIQYF. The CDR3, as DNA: TGTGCCAGCAGTGGAGGACAGGGACTTTTCTTGTACAAAAACATTCAGTACTTC.

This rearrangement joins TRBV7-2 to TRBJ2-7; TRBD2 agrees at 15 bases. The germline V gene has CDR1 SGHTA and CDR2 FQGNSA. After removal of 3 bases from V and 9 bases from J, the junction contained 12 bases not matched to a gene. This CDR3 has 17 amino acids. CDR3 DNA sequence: TGTGCCAGCAGCTTGACCTCGGGACTAGCGGGGGGTACCGTGCAGTACTTC. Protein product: CASSLTSGLAGGTVQYF.

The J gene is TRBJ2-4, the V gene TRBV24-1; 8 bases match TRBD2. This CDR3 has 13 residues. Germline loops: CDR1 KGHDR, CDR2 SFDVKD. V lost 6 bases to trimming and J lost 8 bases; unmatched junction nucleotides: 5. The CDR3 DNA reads TGTGCCACCAGTCAAACGGGAGGGGACATTCAGTACTTC. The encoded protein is CATSQTGGDIQYF.

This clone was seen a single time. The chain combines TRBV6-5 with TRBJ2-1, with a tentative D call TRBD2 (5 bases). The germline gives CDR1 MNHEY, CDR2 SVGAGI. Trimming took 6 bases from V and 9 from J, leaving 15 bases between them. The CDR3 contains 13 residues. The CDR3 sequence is CASSRGESFEQFF. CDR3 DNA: TGTGCCAGCAGCCGGGGAGAATCTTTTGAGCAGTTCTTC.

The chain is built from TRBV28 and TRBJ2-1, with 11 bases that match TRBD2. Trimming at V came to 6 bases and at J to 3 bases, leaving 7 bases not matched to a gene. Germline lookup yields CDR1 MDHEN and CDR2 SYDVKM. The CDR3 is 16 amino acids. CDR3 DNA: TGTGCCAGCAGAGGTGGACTAGCGGGCTTCTACAATGAGCAGTTCTTC. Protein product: CASRGGLAGFYNEQFF. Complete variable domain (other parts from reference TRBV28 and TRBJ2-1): DVKVTQSSRYLVKRTGEKVFLECVQDMDHENMFWYRQDPGLGLRLIYFSYDVKMKEKGDIPEGYSVSREKKERFSLILESASTNQTSMYLCASRGGLAGFYNEQFFGPGTRLTVL.

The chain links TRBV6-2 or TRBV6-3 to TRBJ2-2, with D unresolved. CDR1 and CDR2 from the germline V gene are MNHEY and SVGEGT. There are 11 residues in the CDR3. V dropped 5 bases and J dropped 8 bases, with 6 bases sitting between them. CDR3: CASSHQGELFF. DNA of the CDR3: TGTGCCAGCAGTCATCAGGGGGAGCTGTTTTTT.

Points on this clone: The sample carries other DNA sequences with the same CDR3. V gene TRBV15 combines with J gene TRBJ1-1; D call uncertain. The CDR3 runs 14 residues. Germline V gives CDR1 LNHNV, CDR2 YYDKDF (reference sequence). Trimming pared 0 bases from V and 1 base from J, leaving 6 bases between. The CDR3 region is CATSRDRGNTEAFF. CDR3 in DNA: TGTGCCACCAGCAGAGATCGGGGGAACACTGAAGCTTTCTTT. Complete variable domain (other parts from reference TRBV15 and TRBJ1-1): DAMVIQNPRYQVTQFGKPVTLSCSQTLNHNVMYWYQQKSSQAPKLLFHYYDKDFNNEADTPDNFQSRRPNTSFCFLDIRSPGLGDTAMYLCATSRDRGNTEAFFGQGTRLTVV.